This T cell receptor beta chain was captured by sequencing in a study of radiotherapy plus CTLA-4 blockade in lung cancer. General study findings and limits: Peripheral blood showed expansion of tumor-derived TCR clones after radiotherapy and ipilimumab. Response, reportedly, was best predicted by interferon-beta along with early blood T cell clone dynamics.

Only one count was recorded for this clone. Its cognate antigen is unknown. CTLA-4 blockade using ipilimumab, together with focal radiation, was received by patients with chemo-refractory metastatic non-small-cell lung cancer. The length of the CDR3 is 16 residues. Per germline, CDR1 SGHVS and CDR2 FQNEAQ. The V gene lost 4 bases and the J gene lost 1 base, with 13 bases spanning the gap. Clones were sequenced by immunoSEQ multiplex PCR, and TCRdb holds only the in-frame ones, with some missing. The repertoire holds fewer than 85,000 clones, around nine tenths seen once, with 0.87% in the top ten. The chain recombines TRBV7-8 with TRBJ2-2; D possibly corresponds to TRBD1 (6 bases). Sequences were derived from peripheral blood, sampled from a patient treated with radiotherapy plus ipilimumab. The source is a human donor with non-small cell lung cancer who had stable disease on radiotherapy plus ipilimumab. Here the CDR3 reads CASSSGQSLNTGELFF. CDR3 nucleotides: TGTGCCAGCAGCTCAGGACAGTCTTTGAACACCGGGGAGCTGTTTTTT.